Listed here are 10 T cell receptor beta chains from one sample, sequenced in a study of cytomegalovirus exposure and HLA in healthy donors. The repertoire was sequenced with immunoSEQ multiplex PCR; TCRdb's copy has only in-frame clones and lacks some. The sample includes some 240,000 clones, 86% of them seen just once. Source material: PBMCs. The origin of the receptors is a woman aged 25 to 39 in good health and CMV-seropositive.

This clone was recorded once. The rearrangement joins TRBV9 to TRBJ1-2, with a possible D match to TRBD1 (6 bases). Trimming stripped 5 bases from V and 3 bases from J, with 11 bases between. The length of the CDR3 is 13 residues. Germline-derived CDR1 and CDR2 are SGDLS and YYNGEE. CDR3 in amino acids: CASRGTTYYGYTF. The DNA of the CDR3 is TGTGCCAGCAGAGGGACAACCTACTATGGCTACACCTTC.

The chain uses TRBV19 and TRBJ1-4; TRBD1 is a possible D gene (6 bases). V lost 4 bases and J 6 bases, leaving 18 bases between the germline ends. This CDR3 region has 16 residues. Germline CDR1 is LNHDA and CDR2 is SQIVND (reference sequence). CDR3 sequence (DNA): TGTGCCAGTAGTAACCGGCCAGGGGAAGGAGATGAAAAACTGTTTTTT. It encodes CASSNRPGEGDEKLFF.

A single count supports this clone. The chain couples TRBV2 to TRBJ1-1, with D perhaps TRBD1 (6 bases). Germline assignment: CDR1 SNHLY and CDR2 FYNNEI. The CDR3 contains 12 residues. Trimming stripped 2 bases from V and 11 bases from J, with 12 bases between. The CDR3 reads CASSEQGLGAFF. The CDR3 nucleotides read TGTGCCAGCAGTGAACAGGGGCTGGGGGCTTTCTTT.

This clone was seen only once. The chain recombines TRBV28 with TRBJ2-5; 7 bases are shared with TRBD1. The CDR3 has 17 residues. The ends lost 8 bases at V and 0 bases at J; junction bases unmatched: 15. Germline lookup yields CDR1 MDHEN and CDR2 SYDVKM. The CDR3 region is CASQDQGTARYQETQYF. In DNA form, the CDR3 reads TGTGCCAGCCAAGATCAGGGGACAGCAAGATACCAAGAGACCCAGTACTTC.

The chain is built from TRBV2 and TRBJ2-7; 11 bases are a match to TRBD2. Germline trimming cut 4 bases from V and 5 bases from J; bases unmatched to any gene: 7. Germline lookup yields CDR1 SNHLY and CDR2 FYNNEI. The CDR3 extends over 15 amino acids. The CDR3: CASSVRLAGHNEQYF. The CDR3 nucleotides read TGTGCCAGCAGTGTTAGACTAGCGGGACATAACGAGCAGTACTTC.

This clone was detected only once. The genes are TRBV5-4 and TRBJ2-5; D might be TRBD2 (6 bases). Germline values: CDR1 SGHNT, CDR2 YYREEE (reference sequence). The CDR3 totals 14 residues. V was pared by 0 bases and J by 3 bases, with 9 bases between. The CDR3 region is CASSLAPSEETQYF. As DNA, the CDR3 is TGTGCCAGCAGCTTGGCCCCTAGCGAAGAGACCCAGTACTTC.

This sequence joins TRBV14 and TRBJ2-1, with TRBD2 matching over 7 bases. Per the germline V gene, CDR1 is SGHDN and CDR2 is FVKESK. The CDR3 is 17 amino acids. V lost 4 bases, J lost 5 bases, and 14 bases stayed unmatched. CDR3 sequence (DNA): TGTGCCAGCAGCCGGCCCCTAGCGGAGCCGGGGGACAATGAGCAGTTCTTC. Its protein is CASSRPLAEPGDNEQFF. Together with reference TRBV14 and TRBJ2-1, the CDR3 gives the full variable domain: EAGVTQFPSHSVIEKGQTVTLRCDPISGHDNLYWYRRVMGKEIKFLLHFVKESKQDESGMPNNRFLAERTGGTYSTLKVQPAELEDSGVYFCASSRPLAEPGDNEQFFGPGTRLTVL.

Written as DNA, the CDR3 is TGCGCCAGCAGCCAAGCCACCGGGACAGGGGTAGGCGAGCAGTACTTC. It is translated as CASSQATGTGVGEQYF. The chain uses TRBV4-1 and TRBJ2-7, with 10 bases aligning to TRBD1. Germline lookup yields CDR1 MGHRA and CDR2 YSYEKL. After removal of 1 base from V and 6 bases from J, the junction contained 9 bases not matched to a gene. The length of the CDR3 is 16 residues.

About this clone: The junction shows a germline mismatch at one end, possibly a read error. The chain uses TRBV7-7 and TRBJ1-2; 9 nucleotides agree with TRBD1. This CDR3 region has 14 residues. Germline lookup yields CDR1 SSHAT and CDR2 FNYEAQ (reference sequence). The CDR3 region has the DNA TGTGCTAGCAGCCATGGGACAGGGAAGGATGGCTACACCTTC. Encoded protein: CASSHGTGKDGYTF. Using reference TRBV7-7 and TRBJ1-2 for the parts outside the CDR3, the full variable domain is GAGVSQSPRYKVTKRGQDVTLRCDPISSHATLYWYQQALGQGPEFLTYFNYEAQPDKSGLPSDRFSAERPEGSISTLTIQRTEQRDSAMYRCASSHGTGKDGYTFGSGTRLTVV.

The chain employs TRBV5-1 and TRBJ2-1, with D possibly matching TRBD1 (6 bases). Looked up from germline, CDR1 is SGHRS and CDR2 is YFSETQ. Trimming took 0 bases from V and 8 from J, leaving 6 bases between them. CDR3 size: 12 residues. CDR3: CASSLDRDEQFF. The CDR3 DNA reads TGCGCCAGCAGCTTGGACAGGGATGAGCAGTTCTTC. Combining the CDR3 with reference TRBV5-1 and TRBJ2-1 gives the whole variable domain KAGVTQTPRYLIKTRGQQVTLSCSPISGHRSVSWYQQTPGQGLQFLFEYFSETQRNKGNFPGRFSGRQFSNSRSEMNVSTLELGDSALYLCASSLDRDEQFFGPGTRLTVL.